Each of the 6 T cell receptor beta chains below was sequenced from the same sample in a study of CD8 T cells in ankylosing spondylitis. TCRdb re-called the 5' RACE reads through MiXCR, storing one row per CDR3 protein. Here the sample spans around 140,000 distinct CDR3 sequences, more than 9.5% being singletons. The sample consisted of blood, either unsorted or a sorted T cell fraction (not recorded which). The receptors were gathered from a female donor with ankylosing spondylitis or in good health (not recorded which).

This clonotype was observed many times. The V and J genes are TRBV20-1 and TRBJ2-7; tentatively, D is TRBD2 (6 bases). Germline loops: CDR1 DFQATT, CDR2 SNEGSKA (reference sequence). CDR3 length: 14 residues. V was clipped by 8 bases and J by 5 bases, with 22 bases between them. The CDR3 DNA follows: TGCAGTACTTCTATTGGGAGAGGAGGGGACGAGCAGTACTTC. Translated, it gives CSTSIGRGGDEQYF.

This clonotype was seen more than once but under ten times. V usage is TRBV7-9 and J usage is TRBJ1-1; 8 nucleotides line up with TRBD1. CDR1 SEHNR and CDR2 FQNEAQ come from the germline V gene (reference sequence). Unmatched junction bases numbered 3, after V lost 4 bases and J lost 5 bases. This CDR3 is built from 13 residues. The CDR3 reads CASSSQGVTEAFF. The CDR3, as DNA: TGTGCCAGCAGCTCACAGGGGGTTACTGAAGCTTTCTTT.

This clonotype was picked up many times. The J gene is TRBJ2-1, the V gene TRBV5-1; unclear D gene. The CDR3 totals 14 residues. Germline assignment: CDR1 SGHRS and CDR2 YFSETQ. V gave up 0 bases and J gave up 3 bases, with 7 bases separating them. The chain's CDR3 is CASSLGNLYNEQFF. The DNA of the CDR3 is TGCGCCAGCAGCTTGGGGAATCTCTACAATGAGCAGTTCTTC.

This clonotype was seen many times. CDR3 amino acids: CSARERGRIYEQYF. The CDR3 DNA reads as TGCAGTGCTAGAGAGCGGGGCCGGATCTACGAGCAGTACTTC. This chain uses TRBV20-1 with TRBJ2-7; D possibly corresponds to TRBD2 (6 bases). V was clipped by 0 bases and J by 3 bases, with 12 bases between them. This CDR3 region has 14 residues. CDR1 is DFQATT and CDR2 is SNEGSKA in the germline V gene (reference sequence).

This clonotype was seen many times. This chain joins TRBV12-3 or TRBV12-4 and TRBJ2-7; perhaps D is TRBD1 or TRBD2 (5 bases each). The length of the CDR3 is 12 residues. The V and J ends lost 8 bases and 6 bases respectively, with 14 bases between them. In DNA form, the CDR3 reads TGTGCCAGCTTAGGGGAGTCGAGCGAGCAGTACTTC. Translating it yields CASLGESSEQYF.

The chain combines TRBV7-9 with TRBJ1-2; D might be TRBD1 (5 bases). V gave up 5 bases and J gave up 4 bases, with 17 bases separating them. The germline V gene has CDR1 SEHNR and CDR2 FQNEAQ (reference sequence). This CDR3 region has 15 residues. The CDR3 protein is CASSPLQVSPYGYTF. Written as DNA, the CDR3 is TGTGCCAGCAGCCCTCTACAGGTTTCCCCCTATGGCTACACCTTC.